This T cell receptor beta chain derives from a study of chemoradiotherapy in HPV16-positive cancers. Study summary: Two HPV16-positive patients' cells yielded candidate HPV-specific clones and common motifs.

CDR1 and CDR2 (germline): ENHRY, SYGVKD. V was clipped by 11 bases and J by 0 bases, with 26 bases between them. This CDR3 has 18 residues. Libraries were prepared by immunoSEQ multiplex PCR; TCRdb keeps only in-frame clonotypes and omits some of them. The sample records about 20,000 clones, about nine tenths being singletons. This material consisted of blood, taken from a patient who underwent chemoradiotherapy. V gene TRBV10-3 combines with J gene TRBJ1-5, with D perhaps matching TRBD1 (6 bases). The receptor's source is a human donor with HPV-associated anogenital cancer. As DNA, the CDR3 is TGTGCCCTCGACGACAGGCTTAAAGGCCTTTATAGCAATCAGCCCCAGCATTTT. This sequence encodes CALDDRLKGLYSNQPQHF.